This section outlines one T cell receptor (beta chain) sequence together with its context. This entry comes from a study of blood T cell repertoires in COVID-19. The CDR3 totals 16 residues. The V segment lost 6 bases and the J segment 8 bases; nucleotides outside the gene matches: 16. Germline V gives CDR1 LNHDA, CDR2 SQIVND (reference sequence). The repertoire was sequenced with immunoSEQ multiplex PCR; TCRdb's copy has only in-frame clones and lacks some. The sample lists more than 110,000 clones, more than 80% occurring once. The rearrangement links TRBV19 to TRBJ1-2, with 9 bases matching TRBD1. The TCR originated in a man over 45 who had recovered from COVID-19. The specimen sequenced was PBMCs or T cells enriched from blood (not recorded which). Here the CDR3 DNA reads TGTGCCAGTAGAAGGTCTCGGGACAGGGATTGGAGAGGCTACACCTTC. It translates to CASRRSRDRDWRGYTF.